The 24 T cell receptor beta chains below come from one sample, sequenced in a study of radiation and T cells in renal cell carcinoma. Measured with immunoSEQ multiplex PCR; TCRdb has only the in-frame clones, and not every one. The sample has approximately 70,000 clones, around 80% seen once. Stated time point: blood 4 weeks post-SBRT, at nephrectomy. Regarding treatment: 15 Gy SBRT to primary tumor, nephrectomy 4 weeks later. The specimen was blood, collected from a patient whose treatment included radiotherapy and nephrectomy. The receptors stem from a man aged 55 to 70 with renal cell carcinoma.

This chain joins TRBV9 and TRBJ2-2, with D possibly matching TRBD1 (6 bases). Trimming took off 0 bases at V and 4 bases at J, with 7 bases between the two ends. The CDR3 is 14 amino acids. Germline assignment: CDR1 SGDLS and CDR2 YYNGEE. The CDR3 region is CASSVGGGTGELFF. Here the CDR3 DNA reads TGTGCCAGCAGCGTAGGAGGGGGCACCGGGGAGCTGTTTTTT.

The chain recombines TRBV10-2 with TRBJ1-4; 7 positions agree with TRBD1. This CDR3 has 14 residues. Germline V lookup: CDR1 WSHSY, CDR2 SAAADI. The junction had 6 bases not matched to a gene; V was cut back by 5 bases and J by 6 bases. CDR3: CASSSSGGYEKLFF. CDR3 in DNA: TGCGCCAGCAGTTCTTCAGGGGGATATGAAAAACTGTTTTTT.

V gene TRBV11-1 combines with J gene TRBJ1-2; D remains ambiguous. V shed 5 bases and J shed 2 bases, with 15 bases lying between them. The CDR3 contains 15 residues. Germline loops: CDR1 SGHAT, CDR2 FQDESV (reference sequence). Here the CDR3 DNA reads TGTGCCAGCAGCCCCCTAAGACAACGAAACTATGGCTACACCTTC. Encoded protein: CASSPLRQRNYGYTF.

The chain has TRBV7-8 and TRBJ1-5, with no clear D. Germline CDR1 and CDR2: SGHVS and FQNEAQ. V was pared by 1 base and J by 3 bases, with 7 bases between. The CDR3 loop spans 14 amino acids. CDR3 in amino acids: CASSLGSVNQPQHF. The DNA for the CDR3 is TGTGCCAGCAGCTTAGGATCGGTCAATCAGCCCCAGCATTTT.

The CDR3 bases are TGTGCCACCGACCGGACAGGGTACACAGATACGCAGTATTTT. Its translation is CATDRTGYTDTQYF. The J gene is TRBJ2-3, the V gene TRBV28; 8 positions match TRBD1. Germline V lookup: CDR1 MDHEN, CDR2 SYDVKM. V dropped 10 bases and J dropped 2; count of bases not matched to a gene: 8. The CDR3 loop spans 14 amino acids.

The chain is built from TRBV5-6 and TRBJ2-5, with D unclear. Germline V gene data show CDR1 as SGHDT and CDR2 as YYEEEE. This CDR3 has 14 residues. V was cut by 2 bases and J by 3 bases, with 11 bases left in between. DNA of the CDR3: TGTGCCAGCAGCTTCCTCGGGCGAAAAGAGACCCAGTACTTC. Protein sequence: CASSFLGRKETQYF.

The CDR3 sequence is CAWRVTGADEQYF. DNA of the CDR3: TGTGCCTGGAGAGTGACAGGGGCCGACGAGCAGTACTTC. The rearrangement joins TRBV30 to TRBJ2-7, with 8 bases identical to TRBD1. The CDR3 length is 13 residues. Germline values: CDR1 GTSNPN, CDR2 SVGIG (reference sequence). The trim removed 3 bases at V and 5 bases at J, leaving 6 bases unmatched.

This clone has a handful of counts. The V call is TRBV13, the J call TRBJ1-1, with D unresolved. CDR3 length equals 15 residues. Germline CDR1 is PRHDT and CDR2 is FYEKMQ (reference sequence). Deletions cut 2 bases from V and 4 bases from J, with 14 bases between. The DNA for the CDR3 is TGTGCCAGCAGCTTAAGGGCAGGCCTGGGCACTGAAGCTTTCTTT. Translated, it gives CASSLRAGLGTEAFF.

V and J are TRBV19 and TRBJ2-2, with TRBD1 matching over 7 bases. V shed 6 bases, J shed 5 bases, and the junction held 6 bases outside the gene matches. CDR3 length: 14 amino acids. CDR1 is LNHDA, CDR2 SQIVND, per germline (reference sequence). The CDR3 DNA reads TGTGCCAGTAGCGGGGACAGACAGACCGGGGAGCTGTTTTTT. It is translated as CASSGDRQTGELFF.

This clone was found once. This chain joins TRBV2 and TRBJ2-7; TRBD1 aligns across 7 bases. The V segment lost 7 bases and the J segment 2 bases; nucleotides outside the gene matches: 5. Germline CDR1 is SNHLY and CDR2 is FYNNEI. This CDR3 region has 13 residues. The CDR3 DNA follows: TGTGCCAGCATCCCCGGGACAGCCTACGAGCAGTACTTC. Protein product: CASIPGTAYEQYF.

The chain links TRBV28 to TRBJ2-7, with TRBD1 matching over 8 bases. The CDR3 contains 14 residues. Germline-derived CDR1 and CDR2 are MDHEN and SYDVKM. V shed 4 bases and J 1 base; nucleotides not matched to a gene: 3. DNA of the CDR3: TGTGCCAGCAGTTCTTGGACAGGGTCCTACGAGCAGTACGTC. This codes for CASSSWTGSYEQYV.

There are a few counts of this clone. The chain's CDR3 is CASSLEQGDANSPLHF. CDR3 bases: TGTGCCAGCAGCTTAGAACAGGGGGATGCTAATTCACCCCTCCACTTT. The chain is built from TRBV7-6 and TRBJ1-6; 8 bases are a match to TRBD1. Losses at the gene ends were 1 base for V and 6 bases for J; bases not matched to a gene: 5. The CDR3 has 16 residues. Germline lookup yields CDR1 SGHVS and CDR2 FNYEAQ. Full variable domain (missing parts from reference TRBV7-6 and TRBJ1-6): GAGVSQSPRYKVTKRGQDVALRCDPISGHVSLYWYRQALGQGPEFLTYFNYEAQQDKSGLPNDRFSAERPEGSISTLTIQRTEQRDSAMYRCASSLEQGDANSPLHFGNGTRLTVT.

This sequence joins TRBV5-1 and TRBJ2-1; 8 bases align to TRBD2. The V segment lost 1 base and the J segment 1 base; nucleotides outside the gene matches: 1. Germline V gene data show CDR1 as SGHRS and CDR2 as YFSETQ. The CDR3 spans 15 residues. The DNA for the CDR3 is TGCGCCAGCAGCTTGCGGGGGGGTTCCTACAATGAGCAGTTCTTC. Translated: CASSLRGGSYNEQFF.

CDR3 sequence: CASSEQPQARAGNEKLFF. As DNA, the CDR3 is TGCGCCAGCAGCGAGCAACCGCAAGCCCGGGCTGGTAATGAAAAACTGTTTTTT. The chain carries TRBV5-1 and TRBJ1-4; D is uncertain. Trimming removed 4 bases at V and 4 bases at J, with 23 bases between. From germline, CDR1 is SGHRS and CDR2 YFSETQ. The CDR3 runs to 18 residues. Complete variable domain (other parts from reference TRBV5-1 and TRBJ1-4): KAGVTQTPRYLIKTRGQQVTLSCSPISGHRSVSWYQQTPGQGLQFLFEYFSETQRNKGNFPGRFSGRQFSNSRSEMNVSTLELGDSALYLCASSEQPQARAGNEKLFFGSGTQLSVL.

The chain links TRBV19 to TRBJ1-3; 7 bases are shared with TRBD1. J was trimmed by 0 bases and V by 7 bases; bases with no gene match: 6. Per the germline V gene, CDR1 is LNHDA and CDR2 is SQIVND (reference sequence). This CDR3 spans 15 amino acids. CDR3 region: CASTADRFSGNTIYF. The CDR3, as DNA: TGTGCCAGTACCGCGGACAGGTTCTCTGGAAACACCATATATTTT.

The CDR3 protein is CASSLTAGTASSYEQYF. CDR3 nucleotides: TGCGCCAGCAGCCTGACGGCCGGGACGGCGAGCTCCTACGAGCAGTACTTC. The chain joins TRBV5-1 to TRBJ2-7; TRBD1 or TRBD2 may be the D gene (5 bases each). CDR3 size: 17 residues. CDR1 and CDR2 from the germline V gene are SGHRS and YFSETQ. Trimming stripped 4 bases from V and 0 bases from J, with 20 bases between.

The CDR3 loop is CASSPGSGEQYF. The CDR3 DNA reads TGTGCCAGCAGCCCCGGCTCCGGCGAGCAGTACTTC. V and J are TRBV11-3 and TRBJ2-7; D remains unclear. This CDR3 contains 12 residues. Trimming pared 5 bases from V and 6 bases from J, leaving 11 bases between. CDR1 and CDR2 (germline): SGHNT, YENEEA.

The CDR3 here is CASKTSGSAGSTDTQYF. The CDR3 region has the DNA TGTGCCAGCAAAACTAGCGGGAGCGCTGGGAGCACAGATACGCAGTATTTT. V is TRBV2 and J is TRBJ2-3; 11 positions match TRBD2. The length of the CDR3 is 17 residues. The germline V gene encodes CDR1 SNHLY and CDR2 FYNNEI. V lost 7 bases and J lost 0; bases outside the gene matches: 9. Together with reference TRBV2 and TRBJ2-3, the CDR3 gives the full variable domain: EPEVTQTPSHQVTQMGQEVILRCVPISNHLYFYWYRQILGQKVEFLVSFYNNEISEKSEIFDDQFSVERPDGSNFTLKIRSTKLEDSAMYFCASKTSGSAGSTDTQYFGPGTRLTVL.

The V and J genes are TRBV29-1 and TRBJ1-2, with TRBD1 identical over 7 bases. Per germline, CDR1 SQVTM and CDR2 ANQGSEA. Germline trimming cut 5 bases from V and 2 bases from J; bases unmatched to any gene: 2. CDR3 size: 12 residues. Here the CDR3 reads CSVSGGNYGYTF. Here the CDR3 DNA reads TGCAGCGTTTCAGGGGGAAACTATGGCTACACCTTC.

The chain recombines TRBV7-7 with TRBJ2-5; D unclear. The V end lost 0 bases, the J end lost 1 base, and 6 bases lay between the germline ends. Germline CDR1 and CDR2: SSHAT and FNYEAQ (reference sequence). The CDR3 length is 14 residues. Written as DNA, the CDR3 is TGTGCCAGCAGCTTAGCTGTGGGCCAAGAGACCCAGTACTTC. It yields the protein CASSLAVGQETQYF.

Here the CDR3 DNA reads TGTGCCAGCAGTCCGGGACAGCTTCAAGAGACCCAGTACTTC. This gives the protein CASSPGQLQETQYF. This chain joins TRBV28 and TRBJ2-5; 7 nucleotides line up with TRBD1. The CDR3 consists of 14 residues. CDR1 is MDHEN, CDR2 SYDVKM, per germline. With 5 bases clipped from V and 2 bases from J, the junction kept 5 bases outside the gene matches.

V usage is TRBV7-2 and J usage is TRBJ1-4; D unclear. V lost 5 bases to trimming and J lost 7 bases, with 14 bases between them. The CDR3 consists of 14 residues. Germline lookup yields CDR1 SGHTA and CDR2 FQGNSA. CDR3: CASSPGPGSEKLFF. The CDR3 DNA sequence: TGTGCCAGCAGCCCTGGGCCAGGCTCTGAAAAACTGTTTTTT.

The chain recombines TRBV6-1 with TRBJ2-3; tentative D call: TRBD1 (5 bases). Trimming cost V 3 bases and J 6 bases, with 7 bases left between them. This CDR3 region has 12 residues. Germline V CDR1 and CDR2: MNHNS, SASEGT. The CDR3 DNA reads TGTGCCAGCAGTGATCCAGGGGATACGCAGTATTTT. This sequence encodes CASSDPGDTQYF.

This sequence joins TRBV5-1 and TRBJ2-5; TRBD1 agrees at 7 bases. The CDR3 has 14 amino acids. Germline V gives CDR1 SGHRS, CDR2 YFSETQ. V shed 4 bases, J shed 1 base, and the junction held 4 bases outside the gene matches. The CDR3 coding sequence is TGCGCCAGCAGCCTAGGACAGGCCCAAGAGACCCAGTACTTC. Protein product: CASSLGQAQETQYF.